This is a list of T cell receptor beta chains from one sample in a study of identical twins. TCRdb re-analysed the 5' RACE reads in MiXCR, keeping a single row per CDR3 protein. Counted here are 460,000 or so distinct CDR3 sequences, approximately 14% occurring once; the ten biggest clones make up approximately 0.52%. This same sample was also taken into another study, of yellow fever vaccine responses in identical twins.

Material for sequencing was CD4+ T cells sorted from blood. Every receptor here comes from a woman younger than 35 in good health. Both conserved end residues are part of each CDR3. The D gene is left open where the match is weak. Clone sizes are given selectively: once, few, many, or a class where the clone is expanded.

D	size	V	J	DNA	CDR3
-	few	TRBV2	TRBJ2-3	TGTGCCAGCAGTCGGTTCCTTGGGGTGGATACGCAGTATTTT	CASSRFLGVDTQYF
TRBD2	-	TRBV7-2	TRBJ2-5	TGTGCCAGCAGCTTAGAGGGACTAGCGGATCGAGAGACCCAGTACTTC	CASSLEGLADRETQYF
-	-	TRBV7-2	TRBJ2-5	TGTGCCAGCAGCAGGTTTGGAGAGACCCAGTACTTC	CASSRFGETQYF
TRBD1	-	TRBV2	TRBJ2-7	TGTGCCAGCACCCGGGACAGGGACTACGAGCAGTACTTC	CASTRDRDYEQYF
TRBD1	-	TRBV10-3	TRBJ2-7	TGTGCCACTGAACCATTCGGGGGACAGGGACGCCACGAGCAGTACTTC	CATEPFGGQGRHEQYF
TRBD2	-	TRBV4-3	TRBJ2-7	TGCGCCAGCAGCCAAGAAACTAGCGGGAGTGGTCACGAGCAGTACTTC	CASSQETSGSGHEQYF
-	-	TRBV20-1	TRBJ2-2	TGCAGTGCAGGGGGGGGACACGCGACCGGGGAGCTGGTTTTT	CSAGGGHATGELVF
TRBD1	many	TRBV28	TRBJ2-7	TGCGCCAGCAGCATAGGACAGGGGGCATACGAGCAGTACTTC	CASSIGQGAYEQYF
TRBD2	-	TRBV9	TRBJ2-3	TGTGCCAGCAGCGTAGGTCCGGGGGGGCAGACAGATACGCAGTATTTT	CASSVGPGGQTDTQYF
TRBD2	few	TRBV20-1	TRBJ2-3	TGCAGTGCCCCTGGGCTAGCGGGGATGACGCAGTATTTT	CSAPGLAGMTQYF
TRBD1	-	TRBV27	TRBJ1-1	TGTGCCAGCAGCCATCAAACGACTCAGGGGGGATCTGAAGCTTTCTTT	CASSHQTTQGGSEAFF
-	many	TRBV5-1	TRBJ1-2	TGCGCCAGCAGCTTGGACGTCCTCGGGACGCCGAACTATGGCTACACCTTC	CASSLDVLGTPNYGYTF
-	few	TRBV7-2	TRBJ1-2	TGTGCCAGCAGCTTAGGATTTGCAGCTCATGGCTACACCTTC	CASSLGFAAHGYTF
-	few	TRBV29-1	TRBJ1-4	TGCAGCGTCGTTGATCGGGAAAAACTGTTTTTT	CSVVDREKLFF
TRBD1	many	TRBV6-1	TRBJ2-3	TGTGCCAGCAGTCGACAGGGTATCGGGGATACGCAGTATTTT	CASSRQGIGDTQYF
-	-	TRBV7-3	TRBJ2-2	TGTGCCAGCAGCCCGACAAGAAACACCGGGGAGCTGTTTTTT	CASSPTRNTGELFF
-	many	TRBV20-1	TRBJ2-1	TGCAGTGCTATCCACGGGGGCAATGAGCAGTTCTTC	CSAIHGGNEQFF
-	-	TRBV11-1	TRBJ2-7	TGTGCCAGCAGCCCAGATCTCATCTACGAGCAGTACTTC	CASSPDLIYEQYF
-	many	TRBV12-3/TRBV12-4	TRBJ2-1	TGTGCCACGATAAGACCACCTTACAATGAGCAGTTCTTC	CATIRPPYNEQFF
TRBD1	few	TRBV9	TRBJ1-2	TGTGCCAGCAGCGGACAGGGCCCCCACTATGGCTACACCTTC	CASSGQGPHYGYTF
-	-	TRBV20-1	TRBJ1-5	TGCAGTGGGGCCGTGGCAGGGCTGTACAATCAGCCCCAGCATTTT	CSGAVAGLYNQPQHF
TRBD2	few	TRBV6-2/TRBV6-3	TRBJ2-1	TGTGCCAGCAGTTCCCCGGGACTAGCGGGACTAGTGAATGAGCAGTTCTTC	CASSSPGLAGLVNEQFF
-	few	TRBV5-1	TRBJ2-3	TGCGCCAGCAGCTTGGAAGGCCTTCGACCCCCGGCCGTGGCAGATACGCAGTATTTT	CASSLEGLRPPAVADTQYF
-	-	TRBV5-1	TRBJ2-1	TGCGCCAGCAGTAACGGAAATCAAGTAAGGGCCAGAAGTAACTACAATGAGCAGTTCTTC	CASSNGNQVRARSNYNEQFF
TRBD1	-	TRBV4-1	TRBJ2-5	TGCGCCAGCAGCCAGGGACAGGGCCGCCAAGAGACCCAGTACTTC	CASSQGQGRQETQYF
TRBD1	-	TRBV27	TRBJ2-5	TGTGCCAGCAGTCTGACAGGGATGGGAGAGACCCAGTACTTC	CASSLTGMGETQYF
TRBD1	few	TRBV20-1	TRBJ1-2	TGCAGTGCTAGGACAGGGGGCAATGGCTACACCTTC	CSARTGGNGYTF
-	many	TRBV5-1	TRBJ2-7	TGCGCCAGCAGTATCCAGGGTACCGACGAGCAGTACTTC	CASSIQGTDEQYF